This T cell receptor beta chain was captured in a study of OX40 agonist ivuxolimab in advanced cancers. General study results and limits: In the 0.1 to 3.0 mg/kg range, CD4+ and CD8+ blood T cells had expanded clonally by week 6. Expanded peripheral T cell antigen specificity was not determined.

The CDR3 is 16 residues long. V was pared by 0 bases and J by 2 bases, with 14 bases between. Looked up from germline, CDR1 is MNHNY and CDR2 is SVGAGI (reference sequence). This table comes from immunoSEQ multiplex PCR, and its TCRdb copy is limited to in-frame clones, with some not included. The top ten hold around 1.1% of the sample, which has approximately 49,000 clones, approximately 84% seen once. On this clone itself: Its specificity is not known.

The genes are TRBV6-6 and TRBJ2-7, with a possible D match to TRBD2 (6 bases). The sample here was CD4+ or CD8+ T cells sorted from blood, taken in a trial of the OX40 agonist ivuxolimab. The receptor was derived from an adult with an advanced solid tumor such as melanoma, head and neck, liver or kidney cancer. As DNA, the CDR3 is TGTGCCAGCAGTTACTCTACCTCCGGGAGCCCCTACGAGCAGTACTTC. Protein product: CASSYSTSGSPYEQYF.